A selection of T cell receptor beta chains follows, all from one sample in a study of STAT3 mutations in large granular lymphocyte leukemia. The assay was immunoSEQ multiplex PCR, and TCRdb's table has in-frame clones only and misses some. The repertoire holds around 5,400 clones, with approximately 50% as singletons. The sample was peripheral blood mononuclear cells. The receptor set was obtained from a woman in her 70s with T-cell large granular lymphocyte leukemia. Some clones in this sample may be carry-over from other donors' samples. Each CDR3 is given without its conserved first and last residue. Expanded clones are given a class, and other clones once, few, many or no size at all.

J gene | clone size | V gene | CDR3 protein
TRBJ1-3 | few | TRBV5-1 | ASSRQTGKGNTIY
TRBJ1-1 | NA | TRBV6-6 | ASSNRDTVEAF
TRBJ1-2 | NA | TRBV5-1 | ASSAGHDTYT
TRBJ1-2 | NA | TRBV7-3 | ASSFHGGDYGYT
TRBJ1-2 | NA | TRBV7-9 | ASSLGDNYGYT
TRBJ2-7 | NA | TRBV7-9 | ASSPESEQY
TRBJ1-2 | NA | TRBV7-9 | ASSSVGPFYGYT
TRBJ2-7 | NA | TRBV6-5 | ASSYSTRPYEQY
TRBJ1-1 | NA | TRBV5-1 | ASNGPLNTEAF
TRBJ1-2 | few | TRBV5-1 | ASSGTADGYT
TRBJ2-7 | NA | TRBV30 | AWSHLGTGVYEQY
TRBJ2-5 | NA | TRBV30 | AWSSRLAGRKTQY
TRBJ2-5 | few | TRBV7-2 | ASGGEETQY
TRBJ1-4 | NA | TRBV30 | AWSVTRYNEKLF
TRBJ1-1 | NA | TRBV5-3 | ATARGNTEAF
TRBJ2-7 | NA | TRBV30 | AWSAYSGISYEQY